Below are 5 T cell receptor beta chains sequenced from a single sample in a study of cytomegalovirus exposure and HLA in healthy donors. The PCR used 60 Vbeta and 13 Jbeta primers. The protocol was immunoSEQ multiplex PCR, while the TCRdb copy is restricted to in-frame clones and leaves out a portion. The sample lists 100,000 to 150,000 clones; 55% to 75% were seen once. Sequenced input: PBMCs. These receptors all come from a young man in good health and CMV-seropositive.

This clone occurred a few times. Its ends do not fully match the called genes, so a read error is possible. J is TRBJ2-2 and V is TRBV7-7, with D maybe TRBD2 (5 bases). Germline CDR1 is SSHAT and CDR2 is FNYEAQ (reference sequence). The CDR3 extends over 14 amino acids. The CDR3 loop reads CASSLLGNTGELFF. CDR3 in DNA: TGTGCTAGCAGCTTACTAGGGAACACCGGGGAGCTGTTTTTT.

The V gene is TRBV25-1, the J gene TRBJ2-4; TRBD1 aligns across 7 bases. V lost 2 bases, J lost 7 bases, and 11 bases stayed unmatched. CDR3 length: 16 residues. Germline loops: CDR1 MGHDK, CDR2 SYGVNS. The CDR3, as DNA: TGTGCCAGCAGTGAAGAGGCCAGGGGGTCGGGTAACATTCAGTACTTC. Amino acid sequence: CASSEEARGSGNIQYF.

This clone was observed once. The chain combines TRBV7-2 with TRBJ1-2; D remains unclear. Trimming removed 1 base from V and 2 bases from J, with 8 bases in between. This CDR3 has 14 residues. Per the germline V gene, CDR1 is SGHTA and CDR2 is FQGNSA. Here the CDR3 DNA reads TGTGCCAGCAGCTTAGGTACACCAAACTATGGCTACACCTTC. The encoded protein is CASSLGTPNYGYTF. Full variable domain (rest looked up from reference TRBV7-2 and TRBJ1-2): GAGVSQSPSNKVTEKGKDVELRCDPISGHTALYWYRQSLGQGLEFLIYFQGNSAPDKSGLPSDRFSAERTGGSVSTLTIQRTQQEDSAVYLCASSLGTPNYGYTFGSGTRLTVV.

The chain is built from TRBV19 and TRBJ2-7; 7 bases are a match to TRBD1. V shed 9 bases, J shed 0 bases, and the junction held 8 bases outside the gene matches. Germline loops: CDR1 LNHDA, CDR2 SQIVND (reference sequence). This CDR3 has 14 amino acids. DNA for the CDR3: TGTGCCAGCAGACAGGGCGCGACCTCCTACGAGCAGTACTTC. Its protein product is CASRQGATSYEQYF.

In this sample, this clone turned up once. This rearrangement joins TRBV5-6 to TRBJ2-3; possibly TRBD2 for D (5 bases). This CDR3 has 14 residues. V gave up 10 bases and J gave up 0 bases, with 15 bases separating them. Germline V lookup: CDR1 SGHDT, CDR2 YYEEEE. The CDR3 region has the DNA TGTGCCGTACTTCGGACTTTAAGCACAGATACGCAGTATTTT. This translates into CAVLRTLSTDTQYF.